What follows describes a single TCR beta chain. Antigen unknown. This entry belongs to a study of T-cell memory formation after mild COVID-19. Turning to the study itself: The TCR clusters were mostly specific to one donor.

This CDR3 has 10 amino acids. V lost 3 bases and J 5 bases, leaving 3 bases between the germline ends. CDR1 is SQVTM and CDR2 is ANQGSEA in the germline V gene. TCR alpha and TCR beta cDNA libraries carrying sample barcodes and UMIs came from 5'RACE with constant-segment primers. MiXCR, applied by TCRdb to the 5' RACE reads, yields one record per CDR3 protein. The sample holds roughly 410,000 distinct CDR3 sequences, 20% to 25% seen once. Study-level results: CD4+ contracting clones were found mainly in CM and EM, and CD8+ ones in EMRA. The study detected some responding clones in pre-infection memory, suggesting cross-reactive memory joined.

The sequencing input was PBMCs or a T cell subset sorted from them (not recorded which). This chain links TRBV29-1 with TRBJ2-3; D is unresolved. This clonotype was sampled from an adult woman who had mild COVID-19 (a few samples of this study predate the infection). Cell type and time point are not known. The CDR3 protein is CSVERDTQYF. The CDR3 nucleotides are TGCAGCGTTGAGAGAGATACGCAGTATTTT.